The entry below describes one TCR beta chain. Its matching antigen is unknown. Profiling relied on immunoSEQ multiplex PCR, and the TCRdb table lists in-frame clones only, not all of them. This sample has around 16,000 clones, with about three quarters found just once. The data were taken from a study of OX40 agonist ivuxolimab in advanced cancers. Study details: All patients had ivuxolimab intravenously every 2 weeks at 0.01 to 10 mg/kg. Study-level points and caveats: The expanded peripheral T cells' antigen specificity was not determined.

This sequence originates from an adult with an advanced solid tumor such as melanoma, head and neck, liver or kidney cancer. The sequenced sample was CD4+ or CD8+ T cells sorted from blood, obtained in a trial of the OX40 agonist ivuxolimab.

The CDR3 DNA reads as TGTGCCAGCAGCTTAGAGAGGTCCCGGAGGGAGCAGTACTTC. Translating gives CASSLERSRREQYF. This chain uses TRBV7-6 with TRBJ2-7; tentative D call: TRBD2 (5 bases). Looked up from germline, CDR1 is SGHVS and CDR2 is FNYEAQ. This CDR3 has 14 amino acids. The V gene lost 1 base and the J gene lost 7 bases, with 14 bases spanning the gap.